This T cell receptor beta chain was documented in a study of T-cell memory formation after mild COVID-19. A few counts support this clonotype. Trimming cost V 8 bases and J 3 bases; bases outside gene matches: 8. Germline V gene sequence: CDR1 MNHEY, CDR2 SVGAGI. This CDR3 has 15 amino acids. TCRdb reprocessed the 5' RACE reads via MiXCR and lists one record per CDR3 protein. The table lists about half a million distinct CDR3 sequences, 15% to 20% of them singletons. The TCR originated in an adult woman who had mild COVID-19 (a few samples of this study predate the infection). Cell type and time point are not known. This chain uses TRBV6-5 with TRBJ2-2; 8 bases agree with TRBD1. Sequenced input: PBMCs or a T cell subset sorted from them (not recorded which). This CDR3 is CASGSRGQDTGELFF. Here the CDR3 DNA reads TGTGCCAGCGGGTCCAGGGGGCAAGACACCGGGGAGCTGTTTTTT.